The 19 T cell receptor beta chains below were found in one sample sequenced in a study of CD8 T cells in ankylosing spondylitis (dated by TCRdb to about 2017). Receptor amplification or capture employed 5' RACE. The instrument was an Illumina HiSeq 2500. In TCRdb, the public reads were trimmed at Q25 with fastp and aligned with MiXCR, with productive beta chains retained. Rows are unified per CDR3 protein, each entry keeping the most common DNA and genes. Present in this sample are about 150,000 distinct CDR3 sequences, around 42% of which were seen just once. Roughly 15% of the sample is in the top ten clones. The sample taken for sequencing was synovial fluid, either unsorted or a sorted T cell fraction (not recorded which). Every receptor here comes from a male donor with ankylosing spondylitis.

The chain couples TRBV12-3 or TRBV12-4 to TRBJ2-3; 7 bases are a match to TRBD2. There are 14 residues in the CDR3. Trimming at V came to 4 bases and at J to 5 bases, leaving 6 bases not matched to a gene. CDR3: CASSWAGAEDTQYF. The CDR3 DNA follows: TGTGCCAGCAGTTGGGCGGGAGCTGAAGATACGCAGTATTTT.

The CDR3 region is CASSFGSFYEQYF. The CDR3 DNA follows: TGCGCCAGCAGCTTCGGCAGCTTCTACGAGCAGTACTTC. The chain carries TRBV5-1 and TRBJ2-7; D is ambiguous. The CDR3 has 13 residues. V lost 2 bases and J 3 bases, leaving 9 bases between the germline ends. CDR1 and CDR2 from the germline V gene are SGHRS and YFSETQ. The variable domain in full, with the rest retrieved from reference TRBV5-1 and TRBJ2-7, is KAGVTQTPRYLIKTRGQQVTLSCSPISGHRSVSWYQQTPGQGLQFLFEYFSETQRNKGNFPGRFSGRQFSNSRSEMNVSTLELGDSALYLCASSFGSFYEQYFGPGTRLTVT.

This clonotype was picked up many times. J is TRBJ2-7 and V is TRBV27; D gene ambiguous. CDR1 MNHEY and CDR2 SMNVEV come from the germline V gene (reference sequence). The V end was cut by 3 bases, the J end by 2 bases, with 20 bases between. CDR3 length: 17 residues. Written as DNA, the CDR3 is TGTGCCAGCAGTTTCCAGTGGCAGGTTGCGAATACCTACGAGCAGTACTTC. Its translation: CASSFQWQVANTYEQYF.

V usage is TRBV10-3 and J usage is TRBJ1-2; 7 bases line up with TRBD1. The CDR3 totals 13 residues. J lost 2 bases, V lost 6 bases, and 3 bases had no gene match. Germline V gene data show CDR1 as ENHRY and CDR2 as SYGVKD. The CDR3 DNA reads TGTGCCATCAGGTCACAGGGGAACTATGGCTACACCTTC. Its protein is CAIRSQGNYGYTF.

The V gene is TRBV3-1, the J gene TRBJ1-2; D is perhaps TRBD1 (6 bases). The germline gives CDR1 LGHDT, CDR2 YNNKEL (reference sequence). Trimming took 1 base from V and 2 from J, leaving 8 bases between them. The CDR3 is 14 residues long. The CDR3 is CASSQVTGNYGYTF. The CDR3 coding sequence is TGTGCCAGCAGCCAAGTCACAGGGAACTATGGCTACACCTTC.

This chain joins TRBV6-1 and TRBJ1-5; 10 positions agree with TRBD1. There are 15 residues in the CDR3. With V trimmed by 6 bases and J by 6 bases, 8 bases remained unmatched. Germline V gives CDR1 MNHNS, CDR2 SASEGT. The CDR3 sequence: CASSFDRGRIQPQHF. In DNA, the CDR3 is TGTGCCAGCAGCTTCGACAGGGGGCGCATTCAGCCCCAGCATTTT.

V and J are TRBV5-1 and TRBJ1-1; D is possibly TRBD1 (6 bases). Trimming left V 4 bases short and J 3 bases short, with 19 bases between. From germline, CDR1 is SGHRS and CDR2 YFSETQ. The CDR3 consists of 16 residues. CDR3 DNA sequence: TGCGCCAGCAGCCAATTTCTTCGGGGGGCGGACACTGAAGCTTTCTTT. This gives the protein CASSQFLRGADTEAFF.

V usage is TRBV6-2 or TRBV6-3 and J usage is TRBJ2-1; 10 nucleotides align to TRBD2. J lost 4 bases, V lost 4 bases, and 7 bases had no gene match. The CDR3 sequence is 16 residues long. From germline, CDR1 is MNHEY and CDR2 SVGEGT. The CDR3 reads CASSLLAGYIYNEQFF. The DNA for the CDR3 is TGTGCCAGCAGTTTACTAGCGGGGTACATTTACAATGAGCAGTTCTTC.

This chain links TRBV12-5 with TRBJ1-1, with D possibly being TRBD1 (5 bases). Germline V gene sequence: CDR1 LGHNT, CDR2 FRNRAP. The V and J ends lost 0 bases and 4 bases respectively, with 12 bases between them. The CDR3 totals 15 residues. CDR3 sequence: CASGLVREGVTEAFF. CDR3 in DNA: TGTGCTAGTGGTTTGGTACGTGAAGGGGTCACTGAAGCTTTCTTT.

This clonotype was seen a handful of times. The V and J genes are TRBV11-2 and TRBJ2-5, with 7 bases matching TRBD2. The V and J ends lost 0 bases and 4 bases, in that order; junction bases with no gene match: 11. The CDR3 runs 17 residues. CDR1 SGHAT and CDR2 FQNNGV come from the germline V gene. The CDR3 nucleotides are TGTGCCAGCAGCTTAGATCTTGTGGAGCGGGAAGGAGAGACCCAGTACTTC. This sequence encodes CASSLDLVEREGETQYF.

This clonotype was counted a few times. This chain joins TRBV28 and TRBJ1-6, with a weak D call TRBD1 (5 bases). This CDR3 contains 13 residues. Deletions cut 8 bases from V and 5 bases from J, with 10 bases between. Germline CDR1 reads MDHEN; CDR2 reads SYDVKM. The CDR3 protein is CASGGVNNSPLHF. CDR3 coding DNA: TGTGCCAGCGGGGGGGTAAATAATTCACCCCTCCACTTT.

This clonotype was counted a few times. This chain joins TRBV5-1 and TRBJ2-3; no reliable D call. The germline V gene encodes CDR1 SGHRS and CDR2 YFSETQ. V lost 2 bases and J 3 bases, leaving 13 bases between the germline ends. The CDR3 extends over 15 amino acids. Here the CDR3 DNA reads TGCGCCAGCAGCTTCCGGGTCGTCAGTACAGATACGCAGTATTTT. Translation: CASSFRVVSTDTQYF.

V and J are TRBV12-3 or TRBV12-4 and TRBJ2-7; 11 positions match TRBD1. This CDR3 is 18 amino acids long. J was trimmed by 3 bases and V by 3 bases; bases with no gene match: 13. This CDR3 reads CASSFLWTGGPTNYEQYF. Written as DNA, the CDR3 is TGTGCCAGCAGTTTTTTGTGGACAGGGGGCCCTACGAACTACGAGCAGTACTTC.

V and J are TRBV11-3 and TRBJ2-4, with D unresolved. Germline V lookup: CDR1 SGHNT, CDR2 YENEEA. Trimming took off 1 base at V and 5 bases at J, with 6 bases between the two ends. This CDR3 has 13 amino acids. CDR3 bases: TGTGCCAGCAGCTTAGTGCCGGAAAACATTCAGTACTTC. Translation gives CASSLVPENIQYF.

The gene calls are TRBV25-1 and TRBJ1-6; D is unresolved. Germline CDR1 and CDR2: MGHDK and SYGVNS. The CDR3 consists of 16 residues. Deletions cut 1 base from V and 3 bases from J, with 10 bases between. Here the CDR3 DNA reads TGTGCCAGCAGTGAATTGGCCACCTACTATAATTCACCCCTCCACTTT. Encoded protein: CASSELATYYNSPLHF.

The CDR3 loop reads CASSEAIGSKGDTQYF. In nucleotides, the CDR3 is TGTGCCAGCAGTGAAGCGATTGGGAGCAAAGGAGATACGCAGTATTTT. V gene TRBV2 combines with J gene TRBJ2-3, with D possibly TRBD2 on 5 matching bases. V was clipped by 0 bases and J by 5 bases, with 15 bases between them. The germline V gene has CDR1 SNHLY and CDR2 FYNNEI. CDR3 length equals 16 residues.

The chain employs TRBV4-1 and TRBJ2-4; the match to TRBD2 covers 7 bases. The germline CDR1 and CDR2 sequences are MGHRA and YSYEKL. The ends lost 0 bases at V and 3 bases at J; junction bases unmatched: 5. The CDR3 consists of 16 residues. The CDR3 loop is CASSQDAGEYKNIQYF. The DNA for the CDR3 is TGCGCCAGCAGCCAAGATGCGGGGGAATACAAAAACATTCAGTACTTC.

Only a few counts were recorded for this clonotype. V gene TRBV5-1 combines with J gene TRBJ2-1; D is uncertain. The CDR3 runs to 14 residues. V gave up 4 bases and J gave up 6 bases, with 14 bases separating them. CDR1 is SGHRS and CDR2 is YFSETQ in the germline V gene. CDR3 sequence (DNA): TGCGCCAGCAGCCCCCGCTGGAGTACCAATGAGCAGTTCTTC. Protein product: CASSPRWSTNEQFF.

The chain is built from TRBV6-1 and TRBJ1-5; D gene unclear. Trimming cost V 11 bases and J 7 bases, with 21 bases left between them. The CDR3 covers 14 residues. From germline, CDR1 is MNHNS and CDR2 SASEGT. The CDR3 DNA is TGTGCCGCCCGGGCAACGTTTGAGTACCAGCCCCAGCATTTT. Translating it yields CAARATFEYQPQHF.